Following are 25 T cell receptor beta chains from one sample sequenced in a study of identical twins. TCRdb itself ran the 5' RACE reads through MiXCR, one entry per CDR3 protein. The sample has approximately 350,000 distinct CDR3 sequences; over 9% are singletons. The sample was also linked to a second study, of yellow fever vaccine responses in identical twins.

Sequencing input: CD8+ T cells sorted from blood. These receptor sequences come from a woman aged 18-29 years in good health.

This clonotype was counted between two and nine times. The chain is built from TRBV2 and TRBJ2-3; TRBD2 matches 7 bases. The CDR3 loop spans 15 amino acids. With V trimmed by 8 bases and J by 0 bases, 8 bases remained unmatched. Germline V lookup: CDR1 SNHLY, CDR2 FYNNEI. Here the CDR3 DNA reads TGTGCCAGCCCGTGGGGACTACCTAGCACAGATACGCAGTATTTT. Its protein product is CASPWGLPSTDTQYF.

The CDR3 region has the DNA TGTGCCAGCAGCAAAGCGTCTGGGGACAGGGGTTCTAGGCACGAGCAGTACTTC. It codes for CASSKASGDRGSRHEQYF. The J gene is TRBJ2-7, the V gene TRBV21-1; the table's D gene call, TRBD1, was not cross checked with the DNA. TRBV21-1 is designated a pseudogene. The length of the CDR3 is 18 residues.

This clonotype came up a few times. The J gene is TRBJ2-7, the V gene TRBV4-1, with D perhaps TRBD1 or TRBD2 (5 bases each). V shed 4 bases and J shed 5 bases, with 18 bases lying between them. The germline V gene encodes CDR1 MGHRA and CDR2 YSYEKL. This CDR3 comprises 15 residues. CDR3 nucleotides: TGCGCCAGCAGCCCCTTGCTCGGGAAAGGGGACGAGCAGTACTTC. Its protein is CASSPLLGKGDEQYF.

The chain is built from TRBV5-1 and TRBJ1-1; possible D gene TRBD1, 5 bases. Per germline, CDR1 SGHRS and CDR2 YFSETQ. The CDR3 is made up of 17 amino acids. Trimming pared 2 bases from V and 0 bases from J, leaving 17 bases between. In nucleotides, the CDR3 is TGCGCCAGCAGCTTTACTCCTTACAGGAGTATGAACACTGAAGCTTTCTTT. This gives the protein CASSFTPYRSMNTEAFF. The full variable domain, its missing parts supplied by reference TRBV5-1 and TRBJ1-1, is KAGVTQTPRYLIKTRGQQVTLSCSPISGHRSVSWYQQTPGQGLQFLFEYFSETQRNKGNFPGRFSGRQFSNSRSEMNVSTLELGDSALYLCASSFTPYRSMNTEAFFGQGTRLTVV.

This clonotype was picked up many times. V is TRBV4-1 and J is TRBJ2-7; 7 positions agree with TRBD1. Germline V gene sequence: CDR1 MGHRA, CDR2 YSYEKL. This CDR3 has 17 amino acids. V lost 1 base and J lost 3; bases outside the gene matches: 12. CDR3 amino acids: CASSQGPSGGIIYEQYF. The CDR3 DNA reads TGCGCCAGCAGCCAAGGCCCTTCAGGGGGAATCATCTACGAGCAGTACTTC.

This clonotype was observed a handful of times. The rearrangement joins TRBV12-3 or TRBV12-4 to TRBJ2-5, with 10 positions matching TRBD2. The CDR3 spans 15 residues. Unmatched junction bases numbered 7, after V lost 8 bases and J lost 1 base. The CDR3 DNA reads TGTGCCAGCGGTTCGGAGCGGGGGGGCCAAGAGACCCAGTACTTC. This translates into CASGSERGGQETQYF.

The count of this clonotype is one. V and J are TRBV24-1 and TRBJ2-5; 11 nucleotides match TRBD2. CDR3 length: 17 amino acids. Looked up from germline, CDR1 is KGHDR and CDR2 is SFDVKD. With 3 bases clipped from V and 5 bases from J, the junction kept 10 bases outside the gene matches. The CDR3 loop is CATSDVSSGGRRETQYF. The CDR3 region has the DNA TGTGCCACCAGTGATGTGTCTAGCGGGGGGCGGCGGGAGACCCAGTACTTC.

V usage is TRBV3-1 and J usage is TRBJ2-3; TRBD1 matches 8 bases. The germline gives CDR1 LGHDT, CDR2 YNNKEL (reference sequence). V lost 3 bases, J lost 3 bases, and 5 bases stayed unmatched. CDR3 length: 15 amino acids. The CDR3 is CASSQTGVVTDTQYF. In DNA, the CDR3 is TGTGCCAGCAGCCAGACAGGGGTGGTAACAGATACGCAGTATTTT.

There are many counts of this clonotype. The DNA for the CDR3 is TGCAGTGCTCACCATGGGACTAGCGGGGGCCGGGAGACCCAGTACTTC. This translates into CSAHHGTSGGRETQYF. The gene calls are TRBV20-1 and TRBJ2-5, with 14 bases that match TRBD2. J gave up 5 bases and V 5 bases, and 10 bases lay outside the gene matches. CDR3 length: 16 residues. Germline CDR1 and CDR2: DFQATT and SNEGSKA (reference sequence).

This clonotype was observed at least ten times. V is TRBV5-1 and J is TRBJ2-3, with no clear D. The CDR3 has 13 amino acids. Germline V CDR1 and CDR2: SGHRS, YFSETQ. Deletions cut 1 base from V and 6 bases from J, with 9 bases between. The CDR3 loop is CASSLTLGDTQYF. CDR3 coding DNA: TGCGCCAGCAGCTTGACACTTGGGGATACGCAGTATTTT.

This clonotype was counted a few times. The CDR3 nucleotides are TGTGCCAGCATACAGGGGTATGAGCAGTACTTC. Translated, it gives CASIQGYEQYF. This chain connects TRBV6-1 to TRBJ2-7, with 7 bases matching TRBD1. This CDR3 has 11 residues. The germline gives CDR1 MNHNS, CDR2 SASEGT. V trimming: 7 bases; J trimming: 7 bases; junction bases outside the gene matches: 4.

This chain links TRBV27 with TRBJ1-5; D not resolved. Trimming pared 5 bases from V and 1 base from J, leaving 12 bases between. The CDR3 extends over 15 amino acids. Germline loops: CDR1 MNHEY, CDR2 SMNVEV (reference sequence). The CDR3 here is CASSIGGESNQPQHF. In DNA, the CDR3 is TGTGCCAGCAGTATTGGAGGAGAGAGCAATCAGCCCCAGCATTTT.

The chain recombines TRBV13 with TRBJ2-3, with D tentatively TRBD1 (5 bases). V was pared by 6 bases and J by 0 bases, with 10 bases between. There are 14 residues in the CDR3. Germline V lookup: CDR1 PRHDT, CDR2 FYEKMQ (reference sequence). The CDR3 coding sequence is TGTGCCAGCAGGCGGCAGGGCAGCACAGATACGCAGTATTTT. Translating it yields CASRRQGSTDTQYF.

The chain combines TRBV9 with TRBJ1-1; 10 nucleotides align to TRBD1. This CDR3 is 13 amino acids long. Germline V gene lookup returns CDR1 SGDLS and CDR2 YYNGEE. The trim removed 2 bases at V and 7 bases at J, leaving 2 bases unmatched. CDR3 protein: CASSVGDRGEAFF. For the CDR3, the DNA is TGTGCCAGCAGCGTCGGGGACAGGGGTGAAGCTTTCTTT.

This clonotype appeared a few times. The gene calls are TRBV6-4 and TRBJ2-1; 14 bases match TRBD2. The germline gives CDR1 MRHNA, CDR2 SNTAGT. V shed 8 bases, J shed 7 bases, and the junction held 13 bases outside the gene matches. The CDR3 spans 17 residues. The CDR3 loop reads CASSISGLAGDWNEQFF. The CDR3 region has the DNA TGTGCCAGCTCAATTTCGGGACTAGCGGGAGATTGGAATGAGCAGTTCTTC.

This clonotype was detected only a few times. The genes are TRBV7-9 and TRBJ2-7, with D perhaps TRBD1 (6 bases). CDR3 length: 15 residues. V was trimmed by 1 base and J by 4 bases, leaving 14 bases between them. From germline, CDR1 is SEHNR and CDR2 FQNEAQ (reference sequence). CDR3 in DNA: TGTGCCAGCAGCTTAGAGGGCGGACAGCTTTACGAGCAGTACTTC. It is translated as CASSLEGGQLYEQYF. Drawing the rest from reference TRBV7-9 and TRBJ2-7, the complete variable domain is DTGVSQNPRHKITKRGQNVTFRCDPISEHNRLYWYRQTLGQGPEFLTYFQNEAQLEKSRLLSDRFSAERPKGSFSTLEIQRTEQGDSAMYLCASSLEGGQLYEQYFGPGTRLTVT.

The chain uses TRBV19 and TRBJ2-3; perhaps TRBD2 as D (6 bases). The CDR3 runs to 17 residues. Germline V gene data show CDR1 as LNHDA and CDR2 as SQIVND (reference sequence). Trimming took 5 bases from V and 5 from J, leaving 23 bases between them. CDR3 in amino acids: CASSAGVARDSRDTQYF. DNA of the CDR3: TGTGCCAGTAGTGCCGGGGTTGCGCGGGATAGTAGAGATACGCAGTATTTT.

This clonotype was seen at least ten times. The V call is TRBV5-1, the J call TRBJ2-7; tentatively, D is TRBD2 (5 bases). V lost 6 bases to trimming and J lost 1 base, with 14 bases between them. CDR3 length equals 14 residues. Germline loops: CDR1 SGHRS, CDR2 YFSETQ. The CDR3 region is CASNRTRGSYEQYV. CDR3 DNA sequence: TGCGCCAGCAACCGAACCCGGGGTTCCTACGAGCAGTACGTC.

This clonotype appeared many times. This chain uses TRBV4-2 with TRBJ2-2, with D unclear. This CDR3 is built from 16 residues. Germline CDR1 reads LGHNA; CDR2 reads YNFKEQ. The germline V and J ends were trimmed by 0 bases and 0 bases, with 8 bases remaining between them. The CDR3 spells CASSQDVSSNTGELFF. In nucleotides, the CDR3 is TGTGCCAGCAGCCAAGACGTATCCTCGAACACCGGGGAGCTGTTTTTT.

This clonotype was found once. The gene calls are TRBV28 and TRBJ2-5; possibly TRBD1 for D (6 bases). The length of the CDR3 is 16 residues. With 6 bases removed from V and 5 bases from J, the gap between germline ends came to 22 bases. Germline lookup yields CDR1 MDHEN and CDR2 SYDVKM. This CDR3 is CASRRIVAQGNETQYF. The DNA for the CDR3 is TGTGCCAGCAGACGTATTGTTGCACAGGGAAATGAGACCCAGTACTTC.

Only a few counts were recorded for this clonotype. The CDR3 DNA reads TGTGCCAGCAGTTTATACGAAGACATGTCCGACGGCTACACCTTC. Translated: CASSLYEDMSDGYTF. The chain couples TRBV27 to TRBJ1-2; no clear D gene. The germline V gene encodes CDR1 MNHEY and CDR2 SMNVEV (reference sequence). CDR3 size: 15 residues. The V and J ends lost 1 base and 8 bases respectively, with 17 bases between them.

This clonotype was found a few times. CDR3 nucleotide sequence: TGTGCCAGCAGCCACCCGCAGGGGCAAGAGACCCAGTACTTC. Encoded protein: CASSHPQGQETQYF. The chain joins TRBV7-9 to TRBJ2-5; D possibly corresponds to TRBD1 (6 bases). Germline values: CDR1 SEHNR, CDR2 FQNEAQ (reference sequence). This CDR3 contains 14 residues. The V end lost 5 bases, the J end lost 2 bases, and 12 bases lay between the germline ends.

The CDR3 region has the DNA TGTGCCAGCAGCTTAGCATCAGCGGGAGACAATGAGCAGTTCTTC. Protein product: CASSLASAGDNEQFF. V is TRBV7-8 and J is TRBJ2-1; 8 bases align to TRBD2. J was trimmed by 5 bases and V by 0 bases; bases with no gene match: 3. This CDR3 has 15 amino acids. The germline gives CDR1 SGHVS, CDR2 FQNEAQ.

In this sample, this clonotype turned up a few times. The chain links TRBV7-8 to TRBJ2-1; D is uncertain. Germline V gene sequence: CDR1 SGHVS, CDR2 FQNEAQ. V was clipped by 1 base and J by 0 bases, with 10 bases between them. The CDR3 consists of 16 residues. The CDR3 DNA is TGTGCCAGCAGCTTAGGGAAGCGTAGCTCCTACAATGAGCAGTTCTTC. This sequence encodes CASSLGKRSSYNEQFF.

J is TRBJ1-3 and V is TRBV6-4; D gene unclear. The V and J ends lost 6 bases and 3 bases respectively, with 12 bases between them. CDR1 and CDR2 (germline): MRHNA, SNTAGT. There are 14 residues in the CDR3. The CDR3 is CASSLAKVGNTIYF. The CDR3 nucleotides read TGTGCCAGCAGCCTCGCGAAAGTTGGAAACACCATATATTTT.